Listed below are T cell receptor beta chains from one sample, sequenced in a study of untreated major depressive disorder. Sequencing was performed with immunoSEQ multiplex PCR; in TCRdb, only in-frame clones are kept and a portion is missing. Of roughly 13,000 clones in the sample, about nine tenths are singletons; the top ten hold about 1.7%. Source material: CD4+ T cells from PBMCs. The receptors shown here come from a young woman with major depressive disorder. Each CDR3 is given with its conserved first and last residue. D genes are given only for firm matches.

V gene	J gene	D gene	CDR3 protein
TRBV13	TRBJ1-1	TRBD1	CASRLEGQTNTEAFF
TRBV6-1	TRBJ2-4	TRBD1	CASSENTGDKNIQYF
TRBV5-1	TRBJ2-1	TRBD2	CASSPLAGSSYNEQFF
TRBV5-4	TRBJ2-7	-	CASSSQGYEQYF
TRBV7-8	TRBJ2-7	TRBD2	CASSLTAGATSSYEQYF
TRBV19	TRBJ1-5	-	CASSPQGYGNQPQHF
TRBV6-6	TRBJ1-5	-	CASSSLQGQPQHF
TRBV5-1	TRBJ2-3	TRBD2	CASSLGLDWADTQYF
TRBV15	TRBJ2-1	TRBD2	CATRGGKEQFF
TRBV29-1	TRBJ1-1	-	CSVWAGSTEAFF
TRBV27	TRBJ1-1	-	CASKPQPGKAFF
TRBV25-1	TRBJ1-2	TRBD1	CASSPTGDYGYTF
TRBV5-1	TRBJ2-7	-	CASSLLDGTYEQYF
TRBV7-2	TRBJ2-4	-	CASSLASDTLKNIQYF
TRBV7-8	TRBJ2-3	-	CASSFADTQYF
TRBV29-1	TRBJ1-5	-	CSTREGNSNQPQHF
TRBV7-2	TRBJ1-2	-	CASSRQTYGYTF
TRBV7-8	TRBJ1-2	-	CASSLEETEPSNYGYTF
TRBV4-1	TRBJ2-7	-	CASSQELQASRGEQYF
TRBV6-6	TRBJ1-1	-	CASSYGGRNTEAFF